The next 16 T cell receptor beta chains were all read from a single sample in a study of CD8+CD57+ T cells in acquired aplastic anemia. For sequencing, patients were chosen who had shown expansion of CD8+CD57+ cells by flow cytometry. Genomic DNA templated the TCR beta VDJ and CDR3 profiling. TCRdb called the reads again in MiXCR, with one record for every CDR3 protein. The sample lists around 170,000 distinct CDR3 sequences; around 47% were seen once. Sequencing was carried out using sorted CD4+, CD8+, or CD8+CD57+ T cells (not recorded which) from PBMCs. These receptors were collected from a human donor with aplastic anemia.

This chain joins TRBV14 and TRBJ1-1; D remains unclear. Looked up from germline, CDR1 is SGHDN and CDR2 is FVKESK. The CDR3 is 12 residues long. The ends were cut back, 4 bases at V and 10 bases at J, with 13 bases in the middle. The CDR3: CASSPAAGPAFF. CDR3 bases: TGTGCCAGCAGCCCAGCGGCGGGCCCAGCTTTCTTT. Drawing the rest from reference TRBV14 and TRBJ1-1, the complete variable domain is EAGVTQFPSHSVIEKGQTVTLRCDPISGHDNLYWYRRVMGKEIKFLLHFVKESKQDESGMPNNRFLAERTGGTYSTLKVQPAELEDSGVYFCASSPAAGPAFFGQGTRLTVV.

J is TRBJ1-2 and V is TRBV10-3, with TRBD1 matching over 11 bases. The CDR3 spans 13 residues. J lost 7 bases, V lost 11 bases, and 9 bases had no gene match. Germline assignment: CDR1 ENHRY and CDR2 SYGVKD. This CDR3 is CASSGQGAFGYTF. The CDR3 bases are TGTGCCTCAAGTGGACAGGGGGCCTTTGGCTACACCTTC.

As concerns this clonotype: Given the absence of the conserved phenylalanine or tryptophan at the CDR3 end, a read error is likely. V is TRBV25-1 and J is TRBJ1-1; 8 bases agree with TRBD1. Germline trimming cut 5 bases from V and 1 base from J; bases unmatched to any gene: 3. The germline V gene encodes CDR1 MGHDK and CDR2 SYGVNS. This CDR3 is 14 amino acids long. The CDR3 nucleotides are TGTGCCAGCAGTTCCGACAGGGGGAACACTGAAGCTTTCCTT. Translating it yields CASSSDRGNTEAFL.

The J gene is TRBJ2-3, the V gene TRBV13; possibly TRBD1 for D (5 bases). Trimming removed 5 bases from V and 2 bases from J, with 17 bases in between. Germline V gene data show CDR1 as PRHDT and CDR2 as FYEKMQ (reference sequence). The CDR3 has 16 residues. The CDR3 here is CASSNRRTRNTDTQYF. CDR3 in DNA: TGTGCCAGCAGCAACCGCCGGACACGTAACACAGATACGCAGTATTTT.

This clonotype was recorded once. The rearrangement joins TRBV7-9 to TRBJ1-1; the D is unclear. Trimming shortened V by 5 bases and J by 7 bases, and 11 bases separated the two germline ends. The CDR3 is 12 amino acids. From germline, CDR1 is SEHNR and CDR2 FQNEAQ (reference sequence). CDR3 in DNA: TGTGCCAGCAGCCGCATTGGCGATGAAGCTTTCTTT. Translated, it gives CASSRIGDEAFF.

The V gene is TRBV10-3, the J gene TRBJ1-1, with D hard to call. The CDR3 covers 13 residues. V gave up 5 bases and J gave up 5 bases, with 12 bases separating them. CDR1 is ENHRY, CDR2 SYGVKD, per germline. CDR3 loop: CAISWGERTEAFF. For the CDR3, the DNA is TGTGCCATCAGTTGGGGAGAGAGGACTGAAGCTTTCTTT.

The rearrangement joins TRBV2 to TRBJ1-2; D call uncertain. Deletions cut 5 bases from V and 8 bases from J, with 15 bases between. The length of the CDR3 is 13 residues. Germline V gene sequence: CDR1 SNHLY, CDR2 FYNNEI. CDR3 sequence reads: CASSPPDPSGYTF. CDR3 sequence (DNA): TGTGCCAGCAGTCCTCCAGACCCGTCGGGCTACACCTTC.

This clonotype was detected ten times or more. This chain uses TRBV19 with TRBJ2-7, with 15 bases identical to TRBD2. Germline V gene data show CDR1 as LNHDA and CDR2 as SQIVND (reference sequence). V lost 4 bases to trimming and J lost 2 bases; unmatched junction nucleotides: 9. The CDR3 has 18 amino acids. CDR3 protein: CASSTWTSGRARAYEQYF. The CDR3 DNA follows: TGTGCCAGTAGTACCTGGACTAGCGGGAGGGCCCGGGCCTACGAGCAGTACTTC.

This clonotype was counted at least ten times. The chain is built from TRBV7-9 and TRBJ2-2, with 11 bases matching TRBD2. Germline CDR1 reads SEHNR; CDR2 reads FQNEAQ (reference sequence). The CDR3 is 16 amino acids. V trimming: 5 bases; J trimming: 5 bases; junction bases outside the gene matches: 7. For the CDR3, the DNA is TGTGCCAGCAGCCCACAGACTAGCGGGGCAACCGGGGAGCTGTTTTTT. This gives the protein CASSPQTSGATGELFF.

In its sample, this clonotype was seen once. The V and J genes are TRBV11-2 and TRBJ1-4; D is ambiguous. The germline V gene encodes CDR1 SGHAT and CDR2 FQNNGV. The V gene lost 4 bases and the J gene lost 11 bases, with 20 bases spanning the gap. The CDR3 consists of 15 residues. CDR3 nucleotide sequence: TGTGCCAGCAGCTCCTACATATTACCCAATCTTAAACTGTTTTTT. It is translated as CASSSYILPNLKLFF.

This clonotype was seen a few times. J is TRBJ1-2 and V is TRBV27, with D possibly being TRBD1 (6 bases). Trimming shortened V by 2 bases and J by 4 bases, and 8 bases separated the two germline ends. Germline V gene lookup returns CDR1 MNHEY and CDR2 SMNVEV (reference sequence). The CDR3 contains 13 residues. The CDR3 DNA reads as TGTGCCAGCAGTTTAATCAGGGGCTATGGCTACACCTTC. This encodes CASSLIRGYGYTF.

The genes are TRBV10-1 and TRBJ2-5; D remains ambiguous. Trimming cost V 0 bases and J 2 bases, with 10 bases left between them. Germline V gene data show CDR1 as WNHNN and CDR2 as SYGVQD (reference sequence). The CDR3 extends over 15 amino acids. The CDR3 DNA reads TGCGCCAGCAGTGAGTCTACAGTGGCACAAGAGACCCAGTACTTC. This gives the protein CASSESTVAQETQYF.

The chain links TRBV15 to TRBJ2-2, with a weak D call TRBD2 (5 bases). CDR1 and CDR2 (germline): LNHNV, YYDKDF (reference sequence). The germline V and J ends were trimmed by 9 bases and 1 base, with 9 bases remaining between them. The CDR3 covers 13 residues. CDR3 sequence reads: CATGLLNTGELFF. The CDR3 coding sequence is TGTGCCACAGGACTCCTGAACACCGGGGAGCTGTTTTTT.

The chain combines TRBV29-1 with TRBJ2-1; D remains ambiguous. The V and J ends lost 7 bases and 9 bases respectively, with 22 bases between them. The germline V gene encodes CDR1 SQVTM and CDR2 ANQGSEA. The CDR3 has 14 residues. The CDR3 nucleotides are TGCAGCGCTACGCCCGTGGCTAAAACGGGTGAGCAGTTCTTC. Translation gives CSATPVAKTGEQFF.

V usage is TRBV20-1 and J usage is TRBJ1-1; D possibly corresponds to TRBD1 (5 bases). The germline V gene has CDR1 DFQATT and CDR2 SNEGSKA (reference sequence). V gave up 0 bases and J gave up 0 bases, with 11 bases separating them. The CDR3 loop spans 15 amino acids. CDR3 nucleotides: TGCAGTGCTAGAGATCGGGGACGTATGAACACTGAAGCTTTCTTT. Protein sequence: CSARDRGRMNTEAFF.

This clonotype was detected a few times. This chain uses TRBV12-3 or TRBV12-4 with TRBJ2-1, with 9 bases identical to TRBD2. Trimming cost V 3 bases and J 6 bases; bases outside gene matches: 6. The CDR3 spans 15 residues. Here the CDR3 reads CASSFSPSGTNEQFF. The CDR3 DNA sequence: TGTGCCAGCAGTTTTTCGCCTAGCGGGACCAATGAGCAGTTCTTC.